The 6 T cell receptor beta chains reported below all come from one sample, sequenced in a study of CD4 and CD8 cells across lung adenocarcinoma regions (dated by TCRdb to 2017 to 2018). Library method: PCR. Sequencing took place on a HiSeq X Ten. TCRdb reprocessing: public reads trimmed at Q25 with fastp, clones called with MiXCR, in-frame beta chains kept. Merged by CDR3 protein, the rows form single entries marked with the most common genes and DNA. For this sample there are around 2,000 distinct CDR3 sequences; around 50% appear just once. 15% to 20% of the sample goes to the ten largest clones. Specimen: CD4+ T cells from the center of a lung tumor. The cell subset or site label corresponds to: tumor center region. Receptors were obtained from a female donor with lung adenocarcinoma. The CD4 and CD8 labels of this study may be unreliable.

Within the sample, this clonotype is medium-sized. Here the CDR3 DNA reads TGTGCCAGCAGGGGGGGTATCGTCGGTGACACCGGGGAGCTGTTTTTT. It specifies CASRGGIVGDTGELFF. J is TRBJ2-2 and V is TRBV6-9; D may be TRBD2 (6 bases). The V gene's germline CDR1 is MNHGY and CDR2 SVAAGI. The CDR3 has 16 residues. Deletions cut 6 bases from V and 3 bases from J, with 17 bases between.

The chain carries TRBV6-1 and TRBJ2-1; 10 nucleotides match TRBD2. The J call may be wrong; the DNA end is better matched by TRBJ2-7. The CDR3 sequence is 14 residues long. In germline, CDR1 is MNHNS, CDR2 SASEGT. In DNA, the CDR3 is TGTGCCAGCAGCCCACCGGGACTAGCGAATGAGCAGTACTTC. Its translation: CASSPPGLANEQYF.

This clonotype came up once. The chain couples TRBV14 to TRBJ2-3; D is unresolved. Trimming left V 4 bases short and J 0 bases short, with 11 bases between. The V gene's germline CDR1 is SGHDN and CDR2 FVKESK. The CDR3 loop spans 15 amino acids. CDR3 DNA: TGTGCCAGCAGCCTGGCTACCACTAGCACAGATACGCAGTATTTT. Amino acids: CASSLATTSTDTQYF.

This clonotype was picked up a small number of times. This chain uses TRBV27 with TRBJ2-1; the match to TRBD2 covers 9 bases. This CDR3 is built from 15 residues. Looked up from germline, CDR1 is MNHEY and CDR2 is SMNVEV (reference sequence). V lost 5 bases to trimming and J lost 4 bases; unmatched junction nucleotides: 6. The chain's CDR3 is CASSLVAGGYNEQFF. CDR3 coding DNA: TGTGCCAGCAGTCTCGTGGCGGGAGGGTACAATGAGCAGTTCTTC.

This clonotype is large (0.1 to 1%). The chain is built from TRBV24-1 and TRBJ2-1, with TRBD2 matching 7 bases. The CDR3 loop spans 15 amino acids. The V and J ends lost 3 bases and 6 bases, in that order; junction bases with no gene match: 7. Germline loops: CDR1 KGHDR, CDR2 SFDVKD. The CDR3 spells CATSDRGRAINEQFF. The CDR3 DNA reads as TGTGCCACCAGTGATCGGGGGAGGGCCATCAATGAGCAGTTCTTC.

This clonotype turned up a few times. The CDR3 DNA follows: TGCGCCAGCAGCCAAGACGACAGGCCCACCTACGAGCAGTACTTC. Amino acids: CASSQDDRPTYEQYF. J is TRBJ2-1 and V is TRBV4-1; a possible D gene is TRBD1 (6 bases). TRBJ2-7 explains the end of the DNA better; the J call may be wrong. This CDR3 is built from 15 residues. Germline loops: CDR1 MGHRA, CDR2 YSYEKL.